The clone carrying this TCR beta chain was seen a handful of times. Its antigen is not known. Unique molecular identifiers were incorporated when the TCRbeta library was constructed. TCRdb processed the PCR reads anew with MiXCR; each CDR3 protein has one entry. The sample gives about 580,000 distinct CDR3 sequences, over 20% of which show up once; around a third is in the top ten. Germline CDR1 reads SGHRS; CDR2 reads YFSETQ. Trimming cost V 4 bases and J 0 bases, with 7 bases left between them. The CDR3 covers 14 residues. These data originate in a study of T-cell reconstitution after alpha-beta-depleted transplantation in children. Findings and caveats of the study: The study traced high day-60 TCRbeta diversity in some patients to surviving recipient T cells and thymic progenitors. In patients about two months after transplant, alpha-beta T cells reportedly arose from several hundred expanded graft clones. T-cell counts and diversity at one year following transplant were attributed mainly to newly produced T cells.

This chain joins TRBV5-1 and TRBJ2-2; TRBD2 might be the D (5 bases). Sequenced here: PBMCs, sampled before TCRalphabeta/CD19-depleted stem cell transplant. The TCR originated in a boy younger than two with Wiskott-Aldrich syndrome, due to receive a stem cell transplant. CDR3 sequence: CASSREANTGELFF. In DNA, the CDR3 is TGCGCCAGCAGCCGGGAAGCGAACACCGGGGAGCTGTTTTTT.